Below, one T cell receptor (beta chain) is given with its context. Its antigen is undetermined. Time point noted: week 35, safety follow-up. With topical imiquimod, each dose of the vaccine consisted of 300 ug of mutant IDH1 20-mer peptide. Sequenced by immunoSEQ multiplex PCR; TCRdb stores in-frame clones only, minus some. This sample has 40,000 to 45,000 clones; roughly 83% occur once, and the top ten carry over 4.5%. This specimen belongs to a study of a mutant IDH1 vaccine in newly diagnosed glioma. Study in general: Week 35 was safety follow-up visit V12; week 47 was end-of-study visit V13. General study points: Pseudoprogression looked unconnected to shifts in top peripheral T cell clonotypes.

V shed 2 bases and J shed 4 bases, with 9 bases lying between them. Germline V CDR1 and CDR2: SGDLS, YYNGEE. This CDR3 has 14 residues. This chain links TRBV9 with TRBJ2-2; D might be TRBD1 (6 bases). The source of this sequence is a woman between 45 and 65 years old with glioma. The sequencing used PBMCs, collected from a glioma patient whose treatment included an IDH1 peptide vaccine. The CDR3 reads CASSVGTRTGELFF. The CDR3 nucleotides read TGTGCCAGCAGCGTGGGGACACGCACCGGGGAGCTGTTTTTT.